A selection of T cell receptor beta chains follows, all from one sample in a study of cytomegalovirus exposure and HLA in healthy donors. TCRdb's copy holds only in-frame clones and misses some; the assay was immunoSEQ multiplex PCR. The table lists around 220,000 clones, 83% of them singletons. The specimen sequenced was PBMCs. The source is a girl under 18 in good health and CMV-seronegative. Each CDR3 is given with its conserved first and last residue. The D gene is left open where the match is weak. Rows may omit the clone size; those that give it use once, few, many or a size class.

abundance,d_gene,v_gene,j_gene,CDR3nt,CDR3aa
NA,TRBD1,TRBV9,TRBJ1-5,TGTGCCAGCAGCGTGAGTTGGTTGGGACAGGAAAATCAGCCCCAGCATTTT,CASSVSWLGQENQPQHF
once,NA,TRBV9,TRBJ1-1,TGTGCCAGCAGCGTAGATGTGACAGCAGAAGCTTTCTTT,CASSVDVTAEAFF
once,NA,TRBV19,TRBJ1-5,TGTGCCAGTAGTTGGGGCCCGTCCCAGCATTTT,CASSWGPSQHF
NA,NA,TRBV7-3,TRBJ2-3,TGTGCCAGCAGCTCGCAGGGGGGCCGAGATACGCAGTATTTT,CASSSQGGRDTQYF
NA,TRBD2,TRBV7-3,TRBJ2-7,TGTGCCAGCAGCTCCTGGACTAGCGGGACATACGAGCAGTACTTC,CASSSWTSGTYEQYF
once,TRBD2,TRBV28,TRBJ2-1,TGTGCCAGCAGTCCCTCACTAGCGGGGGGGGAGAATGAGCAGTTCTTC,CASSPSLAGGENEQFF
NA,TRBD2,TRBV15,TRBJ2-7,TGTGCCACCAGCAGAGGTCCTACACGACTAGCGGGAGACTACGAGCAGTACTTC,CATSRGPTRLAGDYEQYF
NA,NA,TRBV6-6,TRBJ2-7,TGTGCCAGCAGTAAGACACCCTCAACGTCCTACGAGCAGTACTTC,CASSKTPSTSYEQYF
NA,TRBD1,TRBV7-8,TRBJ2-7,TGTGCCAGCAGCTTCCGGGACAGAGGGTACGAGCAGTACTTC,CASSFRDRGYEQYF
NA,TRBD1,TRBV6-1,TRBJ1-5,TGTGCCAGCAGTGAAAAGGACAGGAGGCGGTATCAGCCCCAGCATTTT,CASSEKDRRRYQPQHF
NA,NA,TRBV7-9,TRBJ2-5,TGTGCCAGCGGCGAGGATTTCCAAGAGACCCAGTACTTC,CASGEDFQETQYF
NA,NA,TRBV14,TRBJ2-1,TGTGCCAGCAGCCAGTCTAGAAATGAGCAGTTCTTC,CASSQSRNEQFF
NA,NA,TRBV7-8,TRBJ2-5,TGTGCCAGCAGCACCAGGAGGCAGGTGGAGACCCAGTACTTC,CASSTRRQVETQYF
once,TRBD2,TRBV5-1,TRBJ2-1,TGCGCCAGCAGCTTGAGTAGCGGGGGCATAAGGGAGCAGTTCTTC,CASSLSSGGIREQFF
NA,NA,TRBV30,TRBJ2-7,TGTGCCTGGAGATTTGTGGCGGACAGATCCTACGAGCAGTACTTC,CAWRFVADRSYEQYF
NA,NA,TRBV28,TRBJ2-7,TGTGCCAGCAGCAGGGGTGGGTACGAGCAGTACTTC,CASSRGGYEQYF
NA,TRBD2,TRBV7-6,TRBJ2-7,TGTGCCAGCAGCCCGGGACTAGCTTCCTACGAGCAGTACTTC,CASSPGLASYEQYF
NA,TRBD1,TRBV5-6,TRBJ1-6,TGTGCCAGCAGATATTACGGGACAGATAATTCACCCCTCCACTTT,CASRYYGTDNSPLHF
NA,TRBD2,TRBV11-2,TRBJ2-1,TGTGCCAGCAGCCCTAGCGGGAGTACCTACAATGAGCAGTTCTTC,CASSPSGSTYNEQFF
NA,TRBD1,TRBV2,TRBJ1-1,TGTGCCAGCGGGGGACAGGGGGCTGGTGAAGCTTTCTTT,CASGGQGAGEAFF
NA,TRBD2,TRBV30,TRBJ2-3,TGTGCCTGGATTTACCCGGGACTAGCGGGGGACGATACGCAGTATTTT,CAWIYPGLAGDDTQYF
NA,TRBD1,TRBV19,TRBJ1-1,TGTGCCAGTAGTATACAGGGGGCCTTTGAAGCTTTCTTT,CASSIQGAFEAFF
NA,NA,TRBV30,TRBJ1-5,TGTGCCTGGACCCCCGGGGGGTTTAGCAATCAGCCCCAGCATTTT,CAWTPGGFSNQPQHF
NA,TRBD1,TRBV28,TRBJ1-1,TGTGCCAGCAGTTTAACCGGGACAGGTGAAGCTTTCTTT,CASSLTGTGEAFF
NA,TRBD1,TRBV19,TRBJ2-2,TGTGCCAGTAGGAGGGACAGGGGGTTTGCAAACACCGGGGAGCTGTTTTTT,CASRRDRGFANTGELFF
NA,NA,TRBV19,TRBJ2-3,TGTGCCAGTAGTATCCCGGGACTTGGCCCAGATACGCAGTATTTT,CASSIPGLGPDTQYF
once,TRBD1,TRBV30,TRBJ2-4,TGTGCCTGGGGAAGCCGGGACAGGGGAAACATTCAGTACTTC,CAWGSRDRGNIQYF